This record covers a single T cell receptor beta chain. Antigen unknown. The germline CDR1 and CDR2 sequences are ENHRY and SYGVKD. The J segment lost 9 bases and the V segment lost 3 bases, leaving 4 bases of the junction unmatched. This CDR3 is built from 14 residues. TCRB transcripts that were expressed got sequenced, as all of the isolated RNA had been reverse transcribed. Profiling relied on immunoSEQ multiplex PCR, and the TCRdb table lists in-frame clones only, not all of them. The sample has roughly 140,000 clones, roughly 8% seen once; the top ten hold 0.55% to 0.75%. This record belongs to a study of beta chain features in type 1 diabetes. Study as a whole: Over all samples combined, about 100,000,000 sorted cells were examined.

Findings and limits, study-wide: Cells that show high TCR expression could be over-represented by cDNA sequencing. In every one of the four CD4+ subsets, TCRB CDR3s were moderately but significantly shorter in Type 1 diabetes patients.

Each sorted fraction was over 98% pure. This TCR was recovered from a young man in good health. Sequenced material: central memory CD4+ T cells from blood. The chain recombines TRBV10-3 with TRBJ2-1; 11 nucleotides line up with TRBD2. The CDR3 bases are TGTGCCATCAGTGACACTAGCGGGAGCGGTGAGCAGTTCTTC. Its protein is CAISDTSGSGEQFF.